Listed below are T cell receptor beta chains from one sample, sequenced in a study of cytomegalovirus exposure and HLA in healthy donors. TCRdb keeps only in-frame clones here, not all; method: immunoSEQ multiplex PCR. The table lists about 150,000 clones, 76% of them singletons. Sequencing was carried out using PBMCs. These receptors originate from a middle-aged woman in good health and CMV-seronegative. The CDR3 runs from the conserved cysteine through the conserved F or W. Each record gives: D gene, clone size, V gene, J gene, CDR3 protein, CDR3 DNA. A D gene is named only where the DNA matches it firmly. Expanded clones get a size class; other rows say once, few or many, or leave the size out.

d_gene: -; abundance: -; v_gene: TRBV5-8; j_gene: TRBJ2-7; CDR3aa: CASSPLAETPSYEQYF; CDR3nt: TGTGCCAGCAGCCCTTTAGCGGAAACACCCTCCTACGAGCAGTACTTC
d_gene: TRBD1; abundance: few; v_gene: TRBV18; j_gene: TRBJ1-4; CDR3aa: CASSPIMLQGGITDEKLFF; CDR3nt: TGTGCCAGCTCACCAATCATGTTACAGGGGGGAATAACGGATGAAAAACTGTTTTTT
d_gene: -; abundance: -; v_gene: TRBV29-1; j_gene: TRBJ1-4; CDR3aa: CSVETNLNEKLFF; CDR3nt: TGCAGCGTTGAAACAAACCTGAATGAAAAACTGTTTTTT
d_gene: TRBD1; abundance: once; v_gene: TRBV4-2; j_gene: TRBJ2-2; CDR3aa: CASSQLLTGKPNTGELFF; CDR3nt: TGTGCCAGCAGCCAGCTATTGACAGGGAAACCGAACACCGGGGAGCTGTTTTTT
d_gene: -; abundance: -; v_gene: TRBV27; j_gene: TRBJ2-7; CDR3aa: CASSPNRYSYEQYF; CDR3nt: TGTGCCAGCAGTCCCAACAGATACTCGTACGAGCAGTACTTC
d_gene: -; abundance: -; v_gene: TRBV7-9; j_gene: TRBJ2-7; CDR3aa: CASSRTPYYEQYF; CDR3nt: TGTGCCAGCAGCCGCACACCATACTACGAGCAGTACTTC
d_gene: -; abundance: -; v_gene: TRBV7-6; j_gene: TRBJ1-1; CDR3aa: CASSLAQTNTEAFF; CDR3nt: TGTGCCAGCAGCTTAGCACAGACGAACACTGAAGCTTTCTTT
d_gene: -; abundance: few; v_gene: TRBV27; j_gene: TRBJ2-1; CDR3aa: CASGDSGYNEQFF; CDR3nt: TGTGCCAGCGGAGATAGCGGATACAATGAGCAGTTCTTC
d_gene: TRBD2; abundance: -; v_gene: TRBV5-4; j_gene: TRBJ2-2; CDR3aa: CASSPRLAAERYGELFF; CDR3nt: TGTGCCAGCAGCCCAAGACTAGCTGCTGAAAGATACGGGGAGCTGTTTTTT
d_gene: TRBD2; abundance: once; v_gene: TRBV15; j_gene: TRBJ2-1; CDR3aa: CATSTSLAATYNEQFF; CDR3nt: TGTGCCACCAGCACTTCGCTAGCGGCAACCTACAATGAGCAGTTCTTC
d_gene: TRBD1; abundance: -; v_gene: TRBV11-3; j_gene: TRBJ2-3; CDR3aa: CASSLGQASTDTQYF; CDR3nt: TGTGCCAGCAGCCTGGGACAGGCTAGCACAGATACGCAGTATTTT
d_gene: -; abundance: -; v_gene: TRBV11-2; j_gene: TRBJ1-4; CDR3aa: CASSFRNGGKLFF; CDR3nt: TGTGCCAGCAGCTTCCGGAACGGAGGAAAACTGTTTTTT
d_gene: TRBD1; abundance: -; v_gene: TRBV27; j_gene: TRBJ1-2; CDR3aa: CASSLGQDYGYTF; CDR3nt: TGTGCCAGCAGTTTGGGACAGGACTATGGCTACACCTTC
d_gene: TRBD1; abundance: -; v_gene: TRBV14; j_gene: TRBJ2-3; CDR3aa: CASSQVLTGHDTQYF; CDR3nt: TGTGCCAGCAGCCAAGTATTGACAGGGCACGATACGCAGTATTTT
d_gene: -; abundance: -; v_gene: TRBV4-1; j_gene: TRBJ2-6; CDR3aa: CASSQLGRAGANVLTF; CDR3nt: TGCGCCAGCAGCCAACTGGGCAGGGCTGGGGCCAACGTCCTGACTTTC
d_gene: TRBD2; abundance: medium-sized; v_gene: TRBV5-1; j_gene: TRBJ2-1; CDR3aa: CASSPELAVPNEQFF; CDR3nt: TGCGCCAGCAGCCCAGAACTAGCGGTTCCTAATGAGCAGTTCTTC
d_gene: -; abundance: -; v_gene: TRBV5-5; j_gene: TRBJ1-2; CDR3aa: CASSLGQDIYGYTF; CDR3nt: TGTGCCAGCAGCTTGGGACAGGACATTTATGGCTACACCTTC
d_gene: -; abundance: once; v_gene: TRBV5-1; j_gene: TRBJ1-1; CDR3aa: CASSLGASGRVANTEAFF; CDR3nt: TGCGCCAGCAGCTTGGGGGCTTCGGGCAGGGTGGCGAACACTGAAGCTTTCTTT
d_gene: TRBD2; abundance: -; v_gene: TRBV2; j_gene: TRBJ2-5; CDR3aa: CASKGTSEETQYF; CDR3nt: TGTGCCAGCAAAGGGACTAGCGAAGAGACCCAGTACTTC
d_gene: TRBD2; abundance: -; v_gene: TRBV6-5; j_gene: TRBJ2-7; CDR3aa: CASSYGSSGSYEQYF; CDR3nt: TGTGCCAGCAGTTACGGGTCTAGCGGGAGCTACGAGCAGTACTTC
d_gene: TRBD1; abundance: -; v_gene: TRBV18; j_gene: TRBJ1-2; CDR3aa: CASSQSGTGGYGYTF; CDR3nt: TGTGCCAGCTCCCAATCGGGGACAGGGGGTTATGGCTACACCTTC
d_gene: -; abundance: few; v_gene: TRBV10-1; j_gene: TRBJ1-5; CDR3aa: CASSDRGTQHF; CDR3nt: TGCGCCAGCAGTGATAGGGGGACCCAGCATTTT
d_gene: TRBD1; abundance: -; v_gene: TRBV7-8; j_gene: TRBJ2-7; CDR3aa: CASSFPRDSRYF; CDR3nt: TGTGCCAGCAGCTTCCCCCGGGACAGCCGGTACTTC
d_gene: TRBD2; abundance: -; v_gene: TRBV2; j_gene: TRBJ2-5; CDR3aa: CASSEVELAGTPGETQYF; CDR3nt: TGTGCCAGCAGTGAAGTGGAACTAGCGGGGACCCCGGGGGAGACCCAGTACTTC
d_gene: TRBD2; abundance: few; v_gene: TRBV5-1; j_gene: TRBJ2-3; CDR3aa: CASSFLAGGQGTDTQYF; CDR3nt: TGCGCCAGCAGCTTTCTAGCGGGAGGGCAGGGGACAGATACGCAGTATTTT
d_gene: -; abundance: -; v_gene: TRBV27; j_gene: TRBJ2-2; CDR3aa: CASSLEAGWVTGELFF; CDR3nt: TGTGCCAGCAGTTTGGAGGCGGGATGGGTGACCGGGGAGCTGTTTTTT
d_gene: -; abundance: few; v_gene: TRBV2; j_gene: TRBJ2-5; CDR3aa: CASGAEQRETQYF; CDR3nt: TGTGCCAGCGGAGCGGAGCAGCGAGAGACCCAGTACTTC
d_gene: TRBD2; abundance: -; v_gene: TRBV29-1; j_gene: TRBJ2-1; CDR3aa: CSVGLADPYNEQFF; CDR3nt: TGCAGCGTTGGTCTAGCGGACCCCTACAATGAGCAGTTCTTC
d_gene: -; abundance: -; v_gene: TRBV6-5; j_gene: TRBJ1-6; CDR3aa: CASSYESKPYNSPLHF; CDR3nt: TGTGCCAGCAGTTACGAATCTAAACCCTATAATTCACCCCTCCACTTT
d_gene: TRBD2; abundance: once; v_gene: TRBV19; j_gene: TRBJ2-7; CDR3aa: CASSISGVNYEQYF; CDR3nt: TGTGCCAGTAGTATCAGCGGGGTCAACTACGAGCAGTACTTC
d_gene: -; abundance: -; v_gene: TRBV10-3; j_gene: TRBJ2-3; CDR3aa: CAISESGGLGTDTQYF; CDR3nt: TGTGCCATCAGTGAGTCTGGAGGTCTAGGGACAGATACGCAGTATTTT
d_gene: TRBD1; abundance: -; v_gene: TRBV7-2; j_gene: TRBJ1-2; CDR3aa: CASTIDRANGYTF; CDR3nt: TGTGCCAGCACCATCGACAGGGCGAATGGCTACACCTTC
d_gene: -; abundance: -; v_gene: TRBV19; j_gene: TRBJ2-1; CDR3aa: CASSTYGAPTINEQFF; CDR3nt: TGTGCCAGTAGTACCTACGGAGCTCCTACAATCAATGAGCAGTTCTTC
d_gene: -; abundance: -; v_gene: TRBV2; j_gene: TRBJ1-4; CDR3aa: CASSGPSRREKLFF; CDR3nt: TGTGCCAGCAGTGGGCCTTCACGGAGGGAAAAACTGTTTTTT
d_gene: TRBD2; abundance: -; v_gene: TRBV5-1; j_gene: TRBJ2-5; CDR3aa: CASSLPMTSGIETQYF; CDR3nt: TGCGCCAGCAGCTTACCCATGACTAGCGGGATAGAGACCCAGTACTTC
d_gene: -; abundance: -; v_gene: TRBV6-5; j_gene: TRBJ1-1; CDR3aa: CASSYRGNTEAFF; CDR3nt: TGTGCCAGCAGTTATAGAGGGAACACTGAAGCTTTCTTT
d_gene: TRBD2; abundance: -; v_gene: TRBV7-8; j_gene: TRBJ2-7; CDR3aa: CASSLTSGGLALSYEQYF; CDR3nt: TGTGCCAGCAGCCTGACTAGCGGGGGCCTCGCTCTCTCCTACGAGCAGTACTTC
d_gene: TRBD1; abundance: few; v_gene: TRBV7-9; j_gene: TRBJ1-2; CDR3aa: CASSLGDSYGYTF; CDR3nt: TGTGCCAGCAGCTTGGGGGACAGCTATGGCTACACCTTC
d_gene: TRBD1; abundance: once; v_gene: TRBV5-1; j_gene: TRBJ2-1; CDR3aa: CASSRGGTGGMNEQFF; CDR3nt: TGCGCCAGCAGCCGCGGGGGGACAGGGGGCATGAATGAGCAGTTCTTC
d_gene: TRBD1; abundance: -; v_gene: TRBV19; j_gene: TRBJ1-2; CDR3aa: CASTHRSPGQGEYGYTF; CDR3nt: TGTGCCAGTACCCACCGAAGTCCGGGACAGGGGGAGTATGGCTACACCTTC
d_gene: -; abundance: -; v_gene: TRBV7-9; j_gene: TRBJ1-4; CDR3aa: CASSSASRVVHEKLFF; CDR3nt: TGTGCCAGCAGCTCCGCCTCCAGGGTGGTTCATGAAAAACTGTTTTTT
d_gene: TRBD2; abundance: -; v_gene: TRBV6-1; j_gene: TRBJ2-7; CDR3aa: CASSAGLADSYEQYF; CDR3nt: TGTGCCAGCAGTGCGGGACTAGCGGATTCCTACGAGCAGTACTTC
d_gene: TRBD1; abundance: -; v_gene: TRBV4-2; j_gene: TRBJ1-5; CDR3aa: CASSQPGQGWGTQPQHF; CDR3nt: TGTGCCAGCAGCCAACCGGGACAGGGTTGGGGCACTCAGCCCCAGCATTTT
d_gene: -; abundance: -; v_gene: TRBV2; j_gene: TRBJ2-7; CDR3aa: CASRDTGFNEQCF; CDR3nt: TGTGCCAGCAGGGACACAGGGTTCAACGAGCAGTGCTTC
d_gene: TRBD2; abundance: few; v_gene: TRBV9; j_gene: TRBJ2-5; CDR3aa: CASSVGVGGSYGETQYF; CDR3nt: TGTGCCAGCAGCGTAGGCGTTGGCGGGAGTTACGGAGAGACCCAGTACTTC
d_gene: -; abundance: -; v_gene: TRBV11-2; j_gene: TRBJ1-2; CDR3aa: CASSDRWDTTNYGYTF; CDR3nt: TGTGCCAGCAGCGACCGATGGGACACTACTAACTATGGCTACACCTTC
d_gene: -; abundance: -; v_gene: TRBV11-1; j_gene: TRBJ1-3; CDR3aa: CASSLFWPKENTIYF; CDR3nt: TGTGCCAGCAGCTTATTCTGGCCCAAAGAAAACACCATATATTTT
d_gene: TRBD2; abundance: -; v_gene: TRBV6-1; j_gene: TRBJ2-1; CDR3aa: CASSRTSQENEQFF; CDR3nt: TGTGCCAGCAGCAGGACTAGTCAGGAGAATGAGCAGTTCTTC
d_gene: TRBD1; abundance: -; v_gene: TRBV19; j_gene: TRBJ2-5; CDR3aa: CASSRGQAETQYF; CDR3nt: TGTGCCAGTAGTAGGGGACAGGCGGAGACCCAGTACTTC
d_gene: -; abundance: -; v_gene: TRBV6-5; j_gene: TRBJ2-7; CDR3aa: CASSFSQTYEQYF; CDR3nt: TGTGCCAGCAGTTTCAGTCAGACCTACGAGCAGTACTTC
d_gene: TRBD2; abundance: -; v_gene: TRBV14; j_gene: TRBJ2-1; CDR3aa: CASSQAGSGRGAYNEQFF; CDR3nt: TGTGCCAGCAGCCAAGCGGGTAGCGGACGGGGGGCCTACAATGAGCAGTTCTTC
d_gene: TRBD1; abundance: -; v_gene: TRBV23-1; j_gene: TRBJ2-2; CDR3aa: CASSPGTGGAPNTGELFF; CDR3nt: TGCGCCAGCAGTCCCGGGACAGGGGGCGCCCCGAACACCGGGGAGCTGTTTTTT
d_gene: -; abundance: -; v_gene: TRBV6-1; j_gene: TRBJ1-2; CDR3aa: CASSDGGRGGYTF; CDR3nt: TGTGCCAGCAGTGACGGTGGTAGGGGTGGCTACACCTTC
d_gene: -; abundance: few; v_gene: TRBV2; j_gene: TRBJ1-1; CDR3aa: CASSDTGPSTEAFF; CDR3nt: TGTGCCAGCAGTGATACAGGGCCGAGCACTGAAGCTTTCTTT